The next 27 T cell receptor beta chains were all read from a single sample in a study of T cells in localized non-small cell lung cancer. The protocol was immunoSEQ multiplex PCR, while the TCRdb copy is restricted to in-frame clones and leaves out a portion. Of about 26,000 clones in the sample, approximately 90% were seen once. The sequences come from peripheral blood, collected before any cancer treatment. Every receptor here comes from a female donor of 60 years or more with stage II squamous cell lung carcinoma.

The J gene is TRBJ1-1, the V gene TRBV29-1; D ambiguous. Trimming pared 0 bases from V and 0 bases from J, leaving 11 bases between. The CDR3 is 15 residues long. Germline loops: CDR1 SQVTM, CDR2 ANQGSEA. The CDR3 region is CSVEDGTAMNTEAFF. CDR3 bases: TGCAGCGTTGAAGATGGTACGGCTATGAACACTGAAGCTTTCTTT.

J is TRBJ2-3 and V is TRBV6-1; 7 nucleotides line up with TRBD2. Germline CDR1 is MNHNS and CDR2 is SASEGT. There are 16 residues in the CDR3. Trimming at V came to 6 bases and at J to 2 bases, leaving 11 bases not matched to a gene. In DNA form, the CDR3 reads TGTGCCAGCAGGGAATGGGCTAGCGGCGACACAGATACGCAGTATTTT. It translates to CASREWASGDTDTQYF.

This clone has more than one count but fewer than ten. The rearrangement joins TRBV19 to TRBJ1-2, with a weak D call TRBD1 (6 bases). CDR3 length: 14 amino acids. Germline V gene lookup returns CDR1 LNHDA and CDR2 SQIVND (reference sequence). Trimming took 4 bases from V and 4 from J, leaving 13 bases between them. The CDR3 here is CASSTTGQTYGYTF. CDR3 coding DNA: TGTGCCAGTAGTACTACCGGACAGACCTATGGCTACACCTTC.

The CDR3 coding sequence is TGTGCCAGCAGCCCTCTAGCGGGAGAGGACAATGAGCAGTTCTTC. Amino acid sequence: CASSPLAGEDNEQFF. The chain has TRBV11-2 and TRBJ2-1; 10 bases agree with TRBD2. Germline CDR1 is SGHAT and CDR2 is FQNNGV. The CDR3 is 15 amino acids. J gave up 5 bases and V 5 bases, and 6 bases lay outside the gene matches.

The chain couples TRBV18 to TRBJ1-4; D not resolved. This CDR3 has 15 residues. Per germline, CDR1 KGHSH and CDR2 LQKENI. Trimming removed 1 base at V and 0 bases at J, with 6 bases between. The CDR3 sequence is CASSPRASTNEKLFF. DNA of the CDR3: TGTGCCAGCTCACCACGGGCATCAACTAATGAAAAACTGTTTTTT.

The J gene is TRBJ1-2, the V gene TRBV11-2; D is unclear. Trimming pared 6 bases from V and 0 bases from J, leaving 11 bases between. The CDR3 sequence is 14 residues long. Germline CDR1 and CDR2: SGHAT and FQNNGV. CDR3 coding DNA: TGTGCCAGCAGTCCCCCCTTAACTAACTATGGCTACACCTTC. This translates into CASSPPLTNYGYTF. The variable domain in full, completed from reference TRBV11-2 and TRBJ1-2, reads EAGVAQSPRYKIIEKRQSVAFWCNPISGHATLYWYQQILGQGPKLLIQFQNNGVVDDSQLPKDRFSAERLKGVDSTLKIQPAKLEDSAVYLCASSPPLTNYGYTFGSGTRLTVV.

The chain combines TRBV2 with TRBJ2-1; TRBD2 matches 8 bases. Germline-derived CDR1 and CDR2 are SNHLY and FYNNEI. V was clipped by 8 bases and J by 7 bases; unmatched bases: 19. CDR3 length: 17 residues. CDR3 nucleotides: TGTGCCAGCTCTCCCCTTGGCAGCGGGAGTTATACGAATGAGCAGTTCTTC. Protein sequence: CASSPLGSGSYTNEQFF. Supplemented by reference TRBV2 and TRBJ2-1, the full variable domain reads EPEVTQTPSHQVTQMGQEVILRCVPISNHLYFYWYRQILGQKVEFLVSFYNNEISEKSEIFDDQFSVERPDGSNFTLKIRSTKLEDSAMYFCASSPLGSGSYTNEQFFGPGTRLTVL.

This chain links TRBV4-1 with TRBJ2-6, with D hard to call. The CDR3 consists of 15 residues. With 2 bases removed from V and 1 base from J, the gap between germline ends came to 6 bases. The germline CDR1 and CDR2 sequences are MGHRA and YSYEKL. The CDR3 region is CASSQPASGANVLTF. CDR3 coding DNA: TGCGCCAGCAGCCAACCCGCGTCTGGGGCCAACGTCCTGACTTTC.

The genes are TRBV19 and TRBJ2-1, with TRBD2 matching 11 bases. Looked up from germline, CDR1 is LNHDA and CDR2 is SQIVND (reference sequence). V gave up 6 bases and J gave up 7 bases; unmatched junction bases: 11. The CDR3 covers 16 residues. The CDR3 region is CASRGKLAGVRNEQFF. In DNA, the CDR3 is TGTGCCAGTAGGGGGAAACTAGCGGGAGTACGGAATGAGCAGTTCTTC.

This clone was detected only once. The chain couples TRBV19 to TRBJ2-3; maybe TRBD2 (5 bases). This CDR3 comprises 13 residues. CDR1 and CDR2 from the germline V gene are LNHDA and SQIVND (reference sequence). V dropped 9 bases and J dropped 2 bases, with 12 bases sitting between them. CDR3 residues: CASSKRFTDTQYF. CDR3 nucleotides: TGTGCCAGCTCCAAGCGGTTCACAGATACGCAGTATTTT.

V and J are TRBV4-1 and TRBJ2-7; TRBD2 aligns across 11 bases. This CDR3 has 14 residues. Per the germline V gene, CDR1 is MGHRA and CDR2 is YSYEKL. The junction had 4 bases not matched to a gene; V was cut back by 6 bases and J by 3 bases. CDR3 amino acids: CASRAGTSGYEQYF. CDR3 in DNA: TGCGCCAGCAGGGCCGGGACTAGCGGCTACGAGCAGTACTTC.

V and J are TRBV5-6 and TRBJ1-2, with D perhaps TRBD1 (6 bases). Germline values: CDR1 SGHDT, CDR2 YYEEEE. This CDR3 is built from 14 residues. V was cut by 1 base and J by 3 bases, with 10 bases left in between. The CDR3: CASSLPGVDYGYTF. CDR3 DNA: TGTGCCAGCAGCTTGCCAGGGGTGGACTATGGCTACACCTTC.

The chain recombines TRBV29-1 with TRBJ1-2; 8 positions match TRBD1. This CDR3 contains 16 residues. From germline, CDR1 is SQVTM and CDR2 ANQGSEA. V was clipped by 3 bases and J by 0 bases; unmatched bases: 9. CDR3 loop: CSVEGGQGFSNYGYTF. CDR3 coding DNA: TGCAGCGTTGAGGGTGGACAGGGATTCTCTAACTATGGCTACACCTTC.

J is TRBJ2-2 and V is TRBV7-9; D possibly corresponds to TRBD1 (6 bases). The CDR3 contains 16 residues. Per the germline V gene, CDR1 is SEHNR and CDR2 is FQNEAQ (reference sequence). The V and J ends lost 3 bases and 1 base respectively, with 12 bases between them. CDR3: CASSFPRGGNTGELFF. CDR3 bases: TGTGCCAGCAGCTTCCCCAGGGGCGGGAACACCGGGGAGCTGTTTTTT.

J is TRBJ2-3 and V is TRBV4-3, with 10 bases that match TRBD2. The germline V gene encodes CDR1 LGHNA and CDR2 YSLEER. The CDR3 totals 19 residues. J was trimmed by 2 bases and V by 4 bases; bases with no gene match: 15. The DNA for the CDR3 is TGCGCCAGCAGCCCAAGTCCAATCGTAGCGGGGGGATACACAGATACGCAGTATTTT. This translates into CASSPSPIVAGGYTDTQYF.

The chain couples TRBV7-9 to TRBJ2-7; maybe TRBD1 (6 bases). CDR1 and CDR2 (germline): SEHNR, FQNEAQ (reference sequence). Trimming cost V 3 bases and J 6 bases, with 9 bases left between them. The CDR3 spans 12 residues. The CDR3 is CASSFRQAEQYF. The CDR3 DNA sequence: TGTGCCAGCAGCTTTCGACAGGCCGAGCAGTACTTC.

The chain links TRBV19 to TRBJ2-1; 7 bases match TRBD2. This CDR3 is 17 amino acids long. Germline assignment: CDR1 LNHDA and CDR2 SQIVND (reference sequence). Unmatched junction bases numbered 18, after V lost 3 bases and J lost 10 bases. The CDR3 is CASSIDRAAGTNNEQFF. The CDR3 DNA reads TGTGCCAGTAGTATTGACAGAGCAGCGGGAACAAATAACGAGCAGTTCTTC.

The V and J genes are TRBV18 and TRBJ1-3; 7 positions match TRBD1. V gave up 6 bases and J gave up 0 bases; unmatched junction bases: 5. Germline CDR1 is KGHSH and CDR2 is LQKENI. There are 15 residues in the CDR3. In DNA form, the CDR3 reads TGTGCCAGCTCCGGGACAGCGGACTCTGGAAACACCATATATTTT. Amino acid sequence: CASSGTADSGNTIYF.

The chain carries TRBV7-3 and TRBJ2-1; a weak D match, TRBD1 (5 bases). The CDR3 covers 13 residues. Between the trimmed V and J ends, which lost 5 bases and 7 bases, there was a span of 12 bases. The V gene's germline CDR1 is SGHTA and CDR2 FQGTGA. The CDR3 spells CASSRQPENEQFF. CDR3 DNA sequence: TGTGCCAGCAGCCGACAGCCCGAAAATGAGCAGTTCTTC.

This clone has only a few counts. This chain connects TRBV5-1 to TRBJ2-5; D may be TRBD2 (5 bases). There are 16 residues in the CDR3. The germline gives CDR1 SGHRS, CDR2 YFSETQ. Trimming removed 0 bases from V and 2 bases from J, with 14 bases in between. For the CDR3, the DNA is TGCGCCAGCAGCTTGGGAGGAGGCAGCTCACAAGAGACCCAGTACTTC. It codes for CASSLGGGSSQETQYF. Looking up the rest from reference TRBV5-1 and TRBJ2-5 gives the full variable domain: KAGVTQTPRYLIKTRGQQVTLSCSPISGHRSVSWYQQTPGQGLQFLFEYFSETQRNKGNFPGRFSGRQFSNSRSEMNVSTLELGDSALYLCASSLGGGSSQETQYFGPGTRLLVL.

The chain joins TRBV30 to TRBJ2-5, with TRBD1 matching over 7 bases. Trimming at V came to 1 base and at J to 2 bases, leaving 4 bases not matched to a gene. Germline CDR1 GTSNPN, CDR2 SVGIG (reference sequence). The CDR3 spans 14 residues. CDR3 loop: CAWSAGTAQETQYF. CDR3 nucleotides: TGTGCCTGGAGTGCAGGGACAGCACAAGAGACCCAGTACTTC.

The chain couples TRBV19 to TRBJ2-7; possibly TRBD2 for D (5 bases). Trimming took 3 bases from V and 3 from J, leaving 12 bases between them. This CDR3 has 14 residues. From germline, CDR1 is LNHDA and CDR2 SQIVND (reference sequence). CDR3 sequence (DNA): TGTGCCAGTAGTATTCGTTACGGGGACTACGAGCAGTACTTC. It specifies CASSIRYGDYEQYF.

The V and J genes are TRBV14 and TRBJ2-1; 8 positions agree with TRBD2. The CDR3 length is 16 residues. V shed 4 bases, J shed 3 bases, and the junction held 8 bases outside the gene matches. The germline CDR1 and CDR2 sequences are SGHDN and FVKESK. CDR3 amino acids: CASSPGASGFYNEQFF. Here the CDR3 DNA reads TGTGCCAGCAGCCCGGGGGCTAGCGGGTTCTACAATGAGCAGTTCTTC.

This chain joins TRBV27 and TRBJ2-7; D ambiguous. Germline assignment: CDR1 MNHEY and CDR2 SMNVEV (reference sequence). The CDR3 has 14 residues. The V gene lost 5 bases and the J gene lost 2 bases, with 13 bases spanning the gap. The CDR3 nucleotides read TGTGCCAGCAGTCCCGGACGCACGACCTACGAGCAGTACTTC. This sequence encodes CASSPGRTTYEQYF.

V and J are TRBV5-1 and TRBJ1-1, with a tentative D call TRBD1 (6 bases). The germline V and J ends were trimmed by 5 bases and 10 bases, with 30 bases remaining between them. Germline V CDR1 and CDR2: SGHRS, YFSETQ. The CDR3 has 17 residues. CDR3 residues: CASRTANLRGDNTVAFF. CDR3 sequence (DNA): TGCGCCAGCAGGACCGCGAATCTAAGGGGGGACAACACGGTAGCTTTCTTT.

The V gene is TRBV2, the J gene TRBJ2-7; 7 bases agree with TRBD2. The germline gives CDR1 SNHLY, CDR2 FYNNEI. The CDR3 covers 14 residues. The J segment lost 2 bases and the V segment lost 6 bases, leaving 7 bases of the junction unmatched. This chain's CDR3 is CASRASGLAYEQYF. CDR3 sequence (DNA): TGTGCCAGCAGAGCTAGCGGTTTAGCCTACGAGCAGTACTTC.

The chain employs TRBV5-4 and TRBJ1-6, with D unresolved. From germline, CDR1 is SGHNT and CDR2 YYREEE (reference sequence). The CDR3 covers 13 residues. V lost 4 bases and J 10 bases, leaving 12 bases between the germline ends. CDR3 sequence reads: CASSGRGYSPLHF. The DNA for the CDR3 is TGTGCCAGCAGCGGCCGAGGTTACTCACCCCTCCACTTT. The entire variable domain, with the rest obtained from reference TRBV5-4 and TRBJ1-6, is as follows: ETGVTQSPTHLIKTRGQQVTLRCSSQSGHNTVSWYQQALGQGPQFIFQYYREEENGRGNFPPRFSGLQFPNYSSELNVNALELDDSALYLCASSGRGYSPLHFGNGTRLTVT.